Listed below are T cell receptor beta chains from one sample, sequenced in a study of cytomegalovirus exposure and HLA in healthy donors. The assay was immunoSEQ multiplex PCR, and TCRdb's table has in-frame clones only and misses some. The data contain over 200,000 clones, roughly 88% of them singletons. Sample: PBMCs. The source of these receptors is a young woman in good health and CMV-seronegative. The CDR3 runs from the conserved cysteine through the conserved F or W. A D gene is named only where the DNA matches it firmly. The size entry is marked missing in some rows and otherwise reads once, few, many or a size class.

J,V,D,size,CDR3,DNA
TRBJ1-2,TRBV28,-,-,CASSADRTLDYGYTF,TGTGCCAGCAGTGCCGACAGGACGCTCGACTATGGCTACACCTTC
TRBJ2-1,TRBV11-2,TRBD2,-,CASSLGPGGRLEQFF,TGTGCCAGCAGCTTAGGGCCGGGGGGGCGATTAGAGCAGTTCTTC
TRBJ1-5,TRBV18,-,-,CASSPTEVNQPQHF,TGTGCCAGCTCACCGACAGAAGTCAATCAGCCCCAGCATTTT
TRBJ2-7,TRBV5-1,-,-,CASSYDRLSYEQYF,TGCGCCAGCAGCTATGACAGGCTCTCCTACGAGCAGTACTTC
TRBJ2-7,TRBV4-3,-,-,CASSQETPAYEQYF,TGCGCCAGCAGCCAAGAGACACCAGCCTACGAGCAGTACTTC
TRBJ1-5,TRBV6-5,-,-,CASRRGEGQPQHF,TGTGCCAGCAGACGGGGTGAGGGTCAGCCCCAGCATTTT
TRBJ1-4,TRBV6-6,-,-,CASSYLGGSEKLFF,TGTGCCAGCAGTTACTTAGGCGGATCGGAAAAACTGTTTTTT
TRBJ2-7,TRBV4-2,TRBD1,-,CASSQVPGPGGYEQYF,TGTGCCAGCAGCCAAGTGCCGGGGCCAGGGGGCTACGAGCAGTACTTC
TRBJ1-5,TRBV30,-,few,CAWSVRGGSGNQPQHF,TGTGCCTGGAGTGTACGGGGGGGATCGGGCAATCAGCCCCAGCATTTT
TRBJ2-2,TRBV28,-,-,CASNRGTGELFF,TGTGCCAGCAACCGAGGCACCGGGGAGCTGTTTTTT
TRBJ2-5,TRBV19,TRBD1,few,CASSGTGGEKTQYF,TGTGCCAGTAGTGGGACAGGGGGCGAAAAGACCCAGTACTTC
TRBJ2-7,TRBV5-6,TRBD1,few,CASSFFGTGSGEQYF,TGTGCCAGCAGCTTTTTTGGGACAGGGTCGGGGGAGCAGTACTTC
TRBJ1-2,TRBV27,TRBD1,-,CASSFGGAGTASNGYTF,TGTGCCAGCAGTTTTGGTGGCGCCGGGACAGCGTCCAACGGCTACACCTTC
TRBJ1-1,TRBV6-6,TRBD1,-,CASSYTQGESFF,TGTGCCAGCAGTTACACCCAGGGGGAATCTTTCTTT
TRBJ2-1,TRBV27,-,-,CASSLGRIQGEQFF,TGTGCCAGCAGTTTAGGACGGATTCAGGGTGAGCAGTTCTTC
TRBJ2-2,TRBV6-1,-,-,CASTQTGELFF,TGTGCCAGCACCCAGACCGGGGAGCTGTTTTTT
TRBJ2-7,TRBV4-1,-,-,CASSQVQGLPYEQYF,TGCGCCAGCAGCCAAGTCCAGGGGCTTCCCTACGAGCAGTACTTC
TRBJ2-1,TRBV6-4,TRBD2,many,CASSDSTSGSNEQFF,TGTGCCAGCAGTGACTCGACTAGCGGGAGCAATGAGCAGTTCTTC
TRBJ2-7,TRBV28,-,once,CASSFVSGEQYF,TGTGCCAGCAGTTTTGTCTCGGGCGAGCAGTACTTC
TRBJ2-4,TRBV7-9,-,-,CASSLGRSGSAKNIQYF,TGTGCCAGCAGCTTAGGACGGTCAGGGTCGGCCAAAAACATTCAGTACTTC
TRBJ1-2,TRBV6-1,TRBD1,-,CASSEQGAMNYGYTF,TGTGCCAGCTCTGAACAGGGGGCGATGAACTATGGCTACACCTTC
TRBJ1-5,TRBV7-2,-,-,CASSLPLALQGHQPQHF,TGTGCCAGCAGCTTACCATTAGCCTTACAGGGCCATCAGCCCCAGCATTTT
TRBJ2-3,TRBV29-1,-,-,CSVNWGVDTQYF,TGCAGCGTTAACTGGGGCGTTGATACGCAGTATTTT
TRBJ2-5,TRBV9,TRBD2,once,CASSAGLAGDPETQYF,TGTGCCAGCAGCGCCGGACTAGCGGGAGATCCAGAGACCCAGTACTTC
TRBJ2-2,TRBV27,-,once,CASGSMGAFTGELFF,TGTGCCAGCGGATCGATGGGGGCGTTCACCGGGGAGCTGTTTTTT
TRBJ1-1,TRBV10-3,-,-,CAISPTDRNTEAFF,TGTGCCATCAGTCCAACCGACAGAAACACTGAAGCTTTCTTT
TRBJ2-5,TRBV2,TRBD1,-,CATIRDRGRVETQYF,TGTGCCACCATCCGGGACAGGGGGCGTGTGGAGACCCAGTACTTC
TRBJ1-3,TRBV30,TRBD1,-,CAWSVLGTAGNTIYF,TGTGCCTGGAGTGTACTTGGGACAGCTGGAAACACCATATATTTT
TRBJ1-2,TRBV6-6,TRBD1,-,CASSLGTGVGYTF,TGTGCCAGCAGTCTCGGGACAGGGGTTGGCTACACCTTC
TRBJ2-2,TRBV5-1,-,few,CASSLGVAVTGELFF,TGCGCCAGCAGCTTGGGTGTGGCGGTAACCGGGGAGCTGTTTTTT
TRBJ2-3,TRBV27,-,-,CASSLSGAFDTQYF,TGTGCCAGCAGTTTATCGGGAGCCTTTGATACGCAGTATTTT
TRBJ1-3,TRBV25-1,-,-,CASRQQGVANTIYF,TGTGCCAGCCGCCAACAGGGTGTCGCAAACACCATATATTTT
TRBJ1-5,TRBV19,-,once,CASSIDRRGSQPQHF,TGTGCCAGTAGTATAGATAGGCGGGGGAGTCAGCCCCAGCATTTT
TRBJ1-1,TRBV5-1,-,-,CASTSGVLNTEAFF,TGCGCCAGCACCTCAGGTGTGCTGAACACTGAAGCTTTCTTT
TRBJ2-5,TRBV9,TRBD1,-,CASSVGRGTGNAVRALTQYF,TGTGCCAGCAGCGTGGGCAGGGGGACAGGGAATGCAGTTCGGGCGCTAACCCAGTACTTC
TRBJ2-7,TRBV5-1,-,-,CASSLGRQVPYEQYF,TGCGCCAGCAGCTTGGGACGACAGGTTCCCTACGAGCAGTACTTC
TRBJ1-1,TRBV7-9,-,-,CASSREAEAFF,TGTGCCAGCAGCCGGGAAGCTGAAGCTTTCTTT
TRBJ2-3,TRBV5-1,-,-,CASSLGQSTDTQYF,TGCGCCAGCAGCTTGGGACAGAGCACAGATACGCAGTATTTT
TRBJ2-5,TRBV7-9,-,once,CASNRGLWRAQETQYF,TGTGCCAGCAACCGCGGTTTGTGGAGGGCACAGGAGACCCAGTACTTC
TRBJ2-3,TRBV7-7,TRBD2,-,CASSGGEADTQYF,TGTGCTAGCAGTGGGGGGGAGGCAGATACGCAGTATTTT
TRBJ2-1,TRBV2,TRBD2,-,CASSEPLGTSGRAGQFF,TGTGCCAGCAGTGAACCCCTGGGGACTAGCGGGCGGGCGGGGCAGTTCTTC
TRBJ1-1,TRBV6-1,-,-,CASFQGLNTEAFF,TGTGCCAGCTTTCAGGGACTCAACACTGAAGCTTTCTTT
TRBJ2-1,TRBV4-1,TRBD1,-,CASSQEGTGYNEQFF,TGCGCCAGCAGCCAAGAAGGGACAGGGTACAATGAGCAGTTCTTC
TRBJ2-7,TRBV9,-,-,CASSREPATEQYF,TGTGCCAGCAGCCGGGAACCCGCGACCGAGCAGTACTTC